The rows below give T cell receptor beta chains drawn from one sample of a study of cytomegalovirus exposure and HLA in healthy donors. Clones were sequenced by immunoSEQ multiplex PCR, and TCRdb holds only the in-frame ones, with some missing. Altogether 150,000 to 170,000 clones are present, 74% being singletons, with the ten largest covering approximately 2.3%. The specimen sequenced was PBMCs. The receptors here all came from a man aged 30-40 years in good health and CMV-seronegative. CDR3s include the opening cysteine and the closing phenylalanine or tryptophan. A D gene is named only where the DNA matches it firmly. A row's size may be missing; if present it is once, few, many or a size class.

j_call clone_size v_call d_call cdr3_nt cdr3_aa
TRBJ2-7 - TRBV7-9 - TGTTCCAGTGAAGACTTGGCCTACGAGCAGTACTTC CSSEDLAYEQYF
TRBJ1-5 - TRBV6-1 TRBD1 TGTGCCAGCAGTGGGGGGACAGTGTATAGCAATCAGCCCCAGCATTTT CASSGGTVYSNQPQHF
TRBJ1-6 - TRBV5-4 - TGTGCCAGCACCCCGGGGCAGGGGACAAATTCACCCCTCAACTTT CASTPGQGTNSPLNF
TRBJ2-7 - TRBV7-8 - TGTGCCAGCAGACTGAGGAGCTACGAGCAGTACTTC CASRLRSYEQYF
TRBJ2-1 few TRBV14 TRBD1 TGTGCCAGCAGCCGGGGACAGGCCCCCTACAATGAGCAGTTCTTC CASSRGQAPYNEQFF
TRBJ2-7 once TRBV7-2 TRBD1 TGTGCCAGCAGCCCCCCGAGGGACAGGGCCTACGAGCAGTACTTC CASSPPRDRAYEQYF
TRBJ1-6 - TRBV5-1 TRBD1 TGCGCCAGCAGCTTGGTGACAGGGGATTCACCCCTCCACTTT CASSLVTGDSPLHF
TRBJ2-5 - TRBV4-1 - TGCGCCAGCAGCCAAAGGGAGTGGGAGACCCAGTACTTC CASSQREWETQYF
TRBJ2-3 - TRBV2 TRBD2 TGTGCCAGCAGTTGGACTAGCGGGGGCGGAAGCACAGATACGCAGTATTTT CASSWTSGGGSTDTQYF
TRBJ2-4 - TRBV7-2 TRBD1 TGTGCCAGCAGCACTACAGGGGCAAGCATTCAGTACTTC CASSTTGASIQYF
TRBJ2-5 - TRBV5-1 - TGCGCCAGCAGCACGGACGGTCGAGGGGAGACCCAGTACTTC CASSTDGRGETQYF
TRBJ1-5 - TRBV2 - TGTGCCAGCAGTGAAGCCGGTTTTATTCAGCCCCAGCATTTT CASSEAGFIQPQHF
TRBJ2-3 - TRBV27 TRBD1 TGTGCCAGCTCCAGGACAGGGGGCAAGGCAGATACGCAGTATTTT CASSRTGGKADTQYF
TRBJ2-5 - TRBV10-3 TRBD2 TGTGCCATCGGGTCGACTAGCAGAGAGGAGACCCAGTACTTC CAIGSTSREETQYF
TRBJ1-2 - TRBV6-1 - TGTGCCAGCAGAGAAAACAGGGCGAACTATGGCTACACCTTC CASRENRANYGYTF
TRBJ2-7 - TRBV7-2 - TGTGCCAGCAGCTTAGTTTCCGGAGCCTCCTACGAGCAGTACTTC CASSLVSGASYEQYF
TRBJ2-3 - TRBV21-1 - TGTGCCAGCCTTACTGAGCGGGGGGGCCGTAGCACAGATACGCAGTATTTT CASLTERGGRSTDTQYF
TRBJ1-2 - TRBV29-1 - TGCAGCGTTGATTCCGCGGGCAGGGGATCGAGTGGCTACCCCTTC CSVDSAGRGSSGYPF
TRBJ2-7 once TRBV5-1 - TGCGCCAGCAGCTTGGCCGGCGGCGCCTACGAGCAGTACTTC CASSLAGGAYEQYF
TRBJ1-6 - TRBV4-3 - TGCGCCAGCAGCCAAAAGCCCAAGGCCGGGGGTAGGAATTCACCCCTCCACTTT CASSQKPKAGGRNSPLHF
TRBJ2-6 - TRBV19 TRBD1 TGTGCCAGTAGTACGAACCTCCCCCTTCGACAGGGCTCTGGGGCCAACGTCCTGACTTTC CASSTNLPLRQGSGANVLTF
TRBJ2-2 - TRBV7-9 - TGTGCCAGCAGCTTAGACTATGTAGGACTTGAGAACACCGGGGAGCTGTTTTTT CASSLDYVGLENTGELFF
TRBJ1-6 - TRBV10-2 TRBD1 TGCGCCAGCACAGGGGGAGGTAATTCACCCCTCCACTTT CASTGGGNSPLHF
TRBJ2-5 - TRBV7-2 - TGTGCCAGCAGACCGACAGGGAGGCGAGAGACCCAGTACTTC CASRPTGRRETQYF
TRBJ1-6 - TRBV5-6 - TGTGCCAGCAGCTTGGGGCAAGATTCACCCCTCAACTTT CASSLGQDSPLNF
TRBJ2-1 - TRBV7-6 TRBD2 TGTGCCAGCAGCCGGACTAGACCGGGTGGGGCCTACAATGAGCAGTTCTTC CASSRTRPGGAYNEQFF
TRBJ1-1 few TRBV27 - TGTGCCAGCAGTTTAAGGCCCGGGGGTGACACTGAAGCTTTCTTT CASSLRPGGDTEAFF
TRBJ1-6 few TRBV30 - TGTGCCTGGAGGGGAGTGCTTGAGTCTAATTCACCCCTCCACTTT CAWRGVLESNSPLHF
TRBJ2-1 - TRBV20-1 - TGCAGTGCTAGAGGAGGGGAGCAGTTCTTC CSARGGEQFF
TRBJ2-7 once TRBV4-1 - TGCGCCAGCAGCCAAGGGGAGGACCGCTCCTACGAGCAGTACTTC CASSQGEDRSYEQYF
TRBJ1-2 - TRBV4-3 - TGCGCCAGCAGCCGCCGCGAAGGGAGACCTAACTATGGCTACACCTTC CASSRREGRPNYGYTF
TRBJ1-5 - TRBV10-3 - TGTGCCATCAGTGAATATGGACAGTCCAATCAGCCCCAGAATTTT CAISEYGQSNQPQNF
TRBJ1-2 - TRBV9 - TGTGCCAGCAGCGCGTTAACAGCTAACTATGGCTACACCTTC CASSALTANYGYTF
TRBJ2-5 few TRBV29-1 TRBD2 TGCAGCGCTGGGGGAGGGGCAGAGACCCAGTACTTC CSAGGGAETQYF
TRBJ2-3 - TRBV9 TRBD2 TGTGCCAGCAGCGACGGGGGGTCGGATACGCAGTATTTT CASSDGGSDTQYF
TRBJ2-6 - TRBV5-5 TRBD1 TGTGCCAGCTCTAATTGGACAGGCAACTCTGGGGCCAACGTCCTGACTTTC CASSNWTGNSGANVLTF
TRBJ2-2 - TRBV7-6 TRBD1 TGTGCCAGCAGCCGCACCGGGACAGCGAACACCGGGGAGCTGTTTTTT CASSRTGTANTGELFF
TRBJ2-2 - TRBV7-9 - TGTGCCAGCAGCTTAGTAGCTTGGGGGACTACCGGGGAGCTGTTTTTT CASSLVAWGTTGELFF
TRBJ2-3 - TRBV19 - TGTGCCAGTAGCGAGGCAGATACGCAGTATTTT CASSEADTQYF
TRBJ2-1 - TRBV7-9 - TGTGCCAGCAGCTTATGGGGGGACAATGAGCAGTTCTTC CASSLWGDNEQFF
TRBJ2-1 - TRBV9 TRBD1 TGTGCCAGCAGCGGTAGACAGGGAGCATACAATGAGCAGTTCTTC CASSGRQGAYNEQFF
TRBJ2-7 once TRBV28 - TGTGCCAGCAGTTTATGGGAGGGGCCCTACGAGCAGTACTTC CASSLWEGPYEQYF
TRBJ1-6 - TRBV6-6 - TGTGCCAGCAGCACCCCCACCCAGGGTTCACCCCTCCACTTT CASSTPTQGSPLHF
TRBJ2-1 few TRBV29-1 TRBD1 TGCAGCGTAGTTGGTGCCACAGGGGGCGATGAGCAGTTCTTC CSVVGATGGDEQFF
TRBJ2-7 - TRBV18 TRBD1 TGTGCCAGCTCAACGCGGGACAGGGGGAAAGAGCAGTACTTC CASSTRDRGKEQYF
TRBJ2-3 few TRBV5-1 TRBD2 TGCGCCAGCAGCCTACTTTCCGGGACTAGTTTCCCAGATACGCAGTATTTT CASSLLSGTSFPDTQYF
TRBJ1-2 - TRBV29-1 - TGCAGCGTTGTTTCGGCTAACTATGGCTACACCTTC CSVVSANYGYTF
TRBJ1-1 - TRBV4-1 - TGCGCCAGCAGCCAACTTACTAGGATTCGGGGAGATAGCACTGAAGCTTTCTTT CASSQLTRIRGDSTEAFF
TRBJ1-2 once TRBV7-9 - TGTGCCAGCAGCTTAAGGGCGGGGGGAGGCTACACCTTC CASSLRAGGGYTF
TRBJ1-1 few TRBV7-9 - TGTGCCAGCAGCTCGGGGGTGAACACTGAAGCTTTCTTT CASSSGVNTEAFF
TRBJ1-1 - TRBV7-9 TRBD1 TGTGCCAGCAGCGTCCCGGGCAGGGGGTCTGAAGCTTTCTTT CASSVPGRGSEAFF
TRBJ2-1 - TRBV7-3 TRBD2 TGTGCCAGCAGCTTAGCGGCTAGCGGGGGGGCCTACTACAATGAGCAGTTCTTC CASSLAASGGAYYNEQFF